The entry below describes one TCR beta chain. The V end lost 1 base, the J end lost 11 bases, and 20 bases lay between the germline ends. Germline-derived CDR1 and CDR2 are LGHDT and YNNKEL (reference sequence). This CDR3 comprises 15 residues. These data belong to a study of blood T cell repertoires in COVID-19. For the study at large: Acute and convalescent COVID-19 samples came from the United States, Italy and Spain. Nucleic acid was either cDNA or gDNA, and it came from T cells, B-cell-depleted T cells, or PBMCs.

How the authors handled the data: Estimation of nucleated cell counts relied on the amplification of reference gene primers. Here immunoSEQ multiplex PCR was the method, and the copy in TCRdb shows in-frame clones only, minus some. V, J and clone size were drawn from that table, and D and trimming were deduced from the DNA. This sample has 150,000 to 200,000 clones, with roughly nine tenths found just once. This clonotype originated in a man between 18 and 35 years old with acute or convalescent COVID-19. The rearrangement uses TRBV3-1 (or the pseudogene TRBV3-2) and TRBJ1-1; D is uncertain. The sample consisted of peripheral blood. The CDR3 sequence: CASSQVIASSIAAFF. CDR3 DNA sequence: TGTGCCAGCAGCCAAGTAATCGCCAGTTCGATAGCTGCTTTCTTT.